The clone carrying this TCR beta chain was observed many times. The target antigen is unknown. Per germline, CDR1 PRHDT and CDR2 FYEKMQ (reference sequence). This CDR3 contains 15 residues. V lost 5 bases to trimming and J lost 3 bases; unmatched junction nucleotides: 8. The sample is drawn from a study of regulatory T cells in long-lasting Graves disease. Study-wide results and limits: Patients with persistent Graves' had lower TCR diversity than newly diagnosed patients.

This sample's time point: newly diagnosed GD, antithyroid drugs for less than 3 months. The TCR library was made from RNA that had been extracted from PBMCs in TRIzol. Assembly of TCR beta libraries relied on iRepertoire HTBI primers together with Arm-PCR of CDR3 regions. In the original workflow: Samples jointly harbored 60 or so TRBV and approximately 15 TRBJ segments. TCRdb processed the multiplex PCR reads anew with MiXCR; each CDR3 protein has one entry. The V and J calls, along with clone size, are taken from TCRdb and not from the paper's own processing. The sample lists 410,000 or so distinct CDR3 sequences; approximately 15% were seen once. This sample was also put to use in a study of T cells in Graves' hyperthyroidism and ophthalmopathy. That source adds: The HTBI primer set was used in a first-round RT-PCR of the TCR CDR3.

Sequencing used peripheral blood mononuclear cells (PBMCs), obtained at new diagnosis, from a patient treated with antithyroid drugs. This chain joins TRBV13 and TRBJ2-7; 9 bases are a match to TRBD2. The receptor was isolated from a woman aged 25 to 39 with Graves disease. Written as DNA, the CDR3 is TGTGCCAGCAGCCAACGGACTAGCGCTCTCTACGAGCAGTACTTC. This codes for CASSQRTSALYEQYF.